A selection of T cell receptor beta chains follows, all from one sample in a study of cytomegalovirus exposure and HLA in healthy donors. The assay was immunoSEQ multiplex PCR, and TCRdb's table has in-frame clones only and misses some. The sample holds 160,000 or so clones, 80% to 90% seen once. The sample comprised PBMCs. These receptors came from a woman between 18 and 29 years old in good health and CMV-seronegative. Both conserved end residues are part of each CDR3. Rows may omit the clone size; those that give it use once, few, many or a size class.

.	TRBV28	CASSPAGEPNQPQHF
.	TRBV7-9	CSSSLHYRVFGTGELFF
.	TRBV5-8	CASSTRTGSPF
.	TRBV2	CASSTQQGTYGYTF
few	TRBV28	CASSSGDTLNEKLFF
.	TRBV28	CASSFVSSGNTIYF
.	TRBV19	CASNGLEQPQHF
.	TRBV9	CASSVGSSGANTGELFF
.	TRBV28	CASSGRREAYEQYF
.	TRBV11-2	CASSLNTGTSELSTDTQYF
.	TRBV30	CAWSLRIAGGLAKNIQYF
.	TRBV7-2	CASSLAPPGADPDEQFF
.	TRBV28	CASSLLPEPPYEQYF
.	TRBV30	CASSSMGGQETQYF
once	TRBV14	CASSRQGAGGLVEAFF
.	TRBV19	CASSIDSQGRGWKFF
.	TRBV10-3	CAISEARDRGTTDTQYF
few	TRBV5-1	CASSMRPDGYTF